A selection of T cell receptor beta chains follows, all from one sample in a study of shared clonotypes between healthy human individuals. Clones were sequenced by immunoSEQ multiplex PCR, and TCRdb holds only the in-frame ones, with some missing. This table has 1.6 million or so clones, about 96% appearing once. The sequenced sample consisted of naive CD4+ T cells sorted from blood. These receptor sequences come from a young man in good health. Each CDR3 is given with its conserved first and last residue. A D gene is named only where the DNA matches it firmly. Clone sizes are given selectively: once, few, many, or a class where the clone is expanded.

v_gene,j_gene,d_gene,abundance,CDR3nt,CDR3aa
TRBV5-1,TRBJ2-1,TRBD2,NA,TGCGCCAGCAGCCCCACTAGCGGGGTCCCTACCAATGAGCAGTTCTTC,CASSPTSGVPTNEQFF
TRBV7-2,TRBJ2-7,TRBD2,NA,TGTGCCAGCAGCCCGACTAGCGGCTCCTACGAGCAGTACTTC,CASSPTSGSYEQYF
TRBV9,TRBJ2-3,TRBD2,NA,TGTGCCAGCAGCGTAGCGCCTAGCGGGAGCCTAGATACGCAGTATTTT,CASSVAPSGSLDTQYF
TRBV5-4,TRBJ2-2,TRBD2,NA,TGTGCCAGCAGCTTGGGAAGCGGGGGTTTTTCGAACACCGGGGAGCTGTTTTTT,CASSLGSGGFSNTGELFF
TRBV29-1,TRBJ2-7,TRBD2,NA,TGCAGCGTTGGTGGGCCTGCTAGCGGGAGACTGGCCGAGCAGTACTTC,CSVGGPASGRLAEQYF
TRBV27,TRBJ1-1,NA,NA,TGTGCCAGCAGTTTATCACGGTATTTGAACACTGAAGCTTTCTTT,CASSLSRYLNTEAFF
TRBV7-3,TRBJ1-2,NA,NA,TGTGCCAGCAGCTTAAGTTCTGGATCCGGTGGCTACACCTTC,CASSLSSGSGGYTF
TRBV18,TRBJ2-7,TRBD1,NA,TGTGCCAGCTCACTAGGGACAGGGAGTCCCTACGAGCAGTACTTC,CASSLGTGSPYEQYF
TRBV11-2,TRBJ2-5,TRBD2,NA,TGTGCCAGCTCCGGCGGGGGGCGTGTCGGAGAAGAGACCCAGTACTTC,CASSGGGRVGEETQYF
TRBV28,TRBJ1-1,TRBD1,once,TGTGCCAGCAGGAGACCGGACAGGGCCACTGAAGCTTTCTTT,CASRRPDRATEAFF
TRBV4-1,TRBJ2-2,NA,NA,TGCGCCAGCAGCCCCAGACAGCTTCCGAACACCGGGGAGCTGTTTTTT,CASSPRQLPNTGELFF
TRBV9,TRBJ2-3,NA,NA,TGTGCCAGCAGCGTAGTTAGTGGCACTAGCACAGATACGCAGTATTTT,CASSVVSGTSTDTQYF
TRBV9,TRBJ2-1,TRBD2,NA,TGTGCCAGCAGCGTAGGAAGCAGCGGGAGAGGAGAGTTCTTC,CASSVGSSGRGEFF
TRBV19,TRBJ2-3,NA,NA,TGTGCCAGTAGTATAAATTCGGCAGGATGGAGCACAGATACGCAGTATTTT,CASSINSAGWSTDTQYF
TRBV28,TRBJ2-7,TRBD2,NA,TGTGCCAGCAGTTCCTTAGCGGGTTCCTCCTACGAGCAGTACTTC,CASSSLAGSSYEQYF
TRBV6-5,TRBJ2-4,TRBD2,NA,TGTGCCAGCAGTTCCTGGGCGGGAGCGGCCAAAAACATTCAGTACTTC,CASSSWAGAAKNIQYF
TRBV9,TRBJ2-1,NA,NA,TGTGCCAGCAGCGTAGGTGGTGGAACCTACAATGAGCAGTTCTTC,CASSVGGGTYNEQFF
TRBV5-1,TRBJ2-7,NA,NA,TGCGCCAGCAGCATCGGGACTTCTAACGAGCAGTACTTC,CASSIGTSNEQYF
TRBV7-9,TRBJ2-7,NA,once,TGTGCCAGCAGCCCTGTCCGGGACAGGTTAGCGGGACGAAACCACGAGCAGTACTTC,CASSPVRDRLAGRNHEQYF
TRBV20-1,TRBJ2-7,NA,NA,TGCAGTGCTGGCTGGACCTACGAGCAGTACTTC,CSAGWTYEQYF
TRBV6-5,TRBJ1-5,NA,NA,TGTGCCAGCAGTTACAGTGGGGGAGGCAATCAGCCCCAGCATTTT,CASSYSGGGNQPQHF
TRBV18,TRBJ2-3,TRBD2,NA,TGTGCCAGCTCACAAACTAGCGGGAGTTTTGATACGCAGTATTTT,CASSQTSGSFDTQYF
TRBV29-1,TRBJ2-5,NA,NA,TGCAGCGCTACCGGGCCAATAGGCCAGTACTTC,CSATGPIGQYF
TRBV12-5,TRBJ2-7,NA,NA,TGTGCTAGTGGTTTTGGGGTTGACGAGCAGTACTTC,CASGFGVDEQYF
TRBV5-1,TRBJ2-5,TRBD1,NA,TGCGCCAGCAGCCACGGGACAGCACAAGAGACCCAGTACTTC,CASSHGTAQETQYF
TRBV5-1,TRBJ2-2,NA,NA,TGCGCCAGCAGCTTGGTGGGGGCCTGGAACTCCGGGGAGCTGTTTTTT,CASSLVGAWNSGELFF
TRBV7-8,TRBJ2-3,NA,NA,TGTGCCAGCAGCTTAGGTGCGGGGGCCACAGATACGCAGTATTTT,CASSLGAGATDTQYF
TRBV9,TRBJ2-1,TRBD2,NA,TGTGCCAGCAGCGTCACTAGCGGGGCCTACAATGAGCAGTTCTTC,CASSVTSGAYNEQFF
TRBV19,TRBJ2-3,TRBD2,NA,TGTGCCAGTAGTATGGGCGGGAGTGGCACAGATACGCAGTATTTT,CASSMGGSGTDTQYF
TRBV25-1,TRBJ1-4,NA,NA,TGTGCTACGACGGCAACTAATGAAAAACTGTTTTTT,CATTATNEKLFF
TRBV15,TRBJ2-1,NA,NA,TGTGCCACCAGCAGTAGTTACAATGAGCAGTTCTTC,CATSSSYNEQFF
TRBV6-1,TRBJ2-3,NA,NA,TGTGCCAGCAGTTTAGCGGAGTACACAGATACGCAGTATTTT,CASSLAEYTDTQYF
TRBV7-3,TRBJ2-7,NA,NA,TGTGCCAGCAGCTTAGCAGGTGCAGACTACGAGCAGTACTTC,CASSLAGADYEQYF
TRBV19,TRBJ2-7,NA,NA,TGTGCCAGTAGTAGAAGTCAGGGACACGGGCCCGGCGAGCAGTACTTC,CASSRSQGHGPGEQYF
TRBV6-5,TRBJ2-1,NA,NA,TGTGCCAGCAGTTACTCTAGCCCGGCGTCTAATGAGCAGTTCTTC,CASSYSSPASNEQFF
TRBV20-1,TRBJ1-3,NA,NA,TGCAGTGCTAGGAGGGGAAACACCATATATTTT,CSARRGNTIYF
TRBV10-3,TRBJ2-1,TRBD2,NA,TGTGCCATCGAAACCGGGACTACCAATGAGCAGTTCTTC,CAIETGTTNEQFF
TRBV6-6,TRBJ2-7,NA,NA,TGTGCCAGCAGTAAACCTGGAGGACTACCATACGAGCAGTACTTC,CASSKPGGLPYEQYF
TRBV28,TRBJ1-3,TRBD1,NA,TGTGCCAGCAGTTTTGGGCCTGAGAGACAGGGTGGAAACACCATATATTTT,CASSFGPERQGGNTIYF
TRBV5-4,TRBJ2-7,NA,NA,TGTGCCAGCAGCTTGGCCCTGGGGGCCTACGAGCAGTACTTC,CASSLALGAYEQYF
TRBV5-1,TRBJ2-3,NA,NA,TGCGCCAGCAGCATACCCCCGGACAGACAGGTTCTGGCGGATACGCAGTATTTT,CASSIPPDRQVLADTQYF
TRBV7-8,TRBJ2-2,NA,once,TGTGCCAGCAGCTCGCAACAGGGAGTGCTGTTTTTT,CASSSQQGVLFF
TRBV19,TRBJ1-2,NA,NA,TGTGCCAGTACGATTGACGGCCTTATCAGTAAGGATGGCTACACCTTC,CASTIDGLISKDGYTF
TRBV6-5,TRBJ2-5,NA,NA,TGTGCCAGCAGTCCCCGGCTCTTAGGGCAAGAGACCCAGTACTTC,CASSPRLLGQETQYF
TRBV6-5,TRBJ1-2,NA,NA,TGTGCCAGCAGTTCCGACCCCCAACGGCCCTATGGCTACACCTTC,CASSSDPQRPYGYTF
TRBV11-2,TRBJ2-1,NA,NA,TGTGCCAGCAGCTTCCCTGGCCTCGGCTCCTACAATGAGCAGTTCTTC,CASSFPGLGSYNEQFF
TRBV14,TRBJ2-3,NA,NA,TGTGCCAGCAGCCAAGCCCCGGCAGGGGGCACAGATACGCAGTATTTT,CASSQAPAGGTDTQYF
TRBV7-9,TRBJ2-1,NA,NA,TGTGCCAGCAGCCGCAGGGGAGTGGGGTACAATGAGCAGTTCTTC,CASSRRGVGYNEQFF
TRBV7-9,TRBJ2-5,NA,NA,TGTGCCAGCGGAGGTTACGAGACCCAGTACTTC,CASGGYETQYF
TRBV18,TRBJ1-4,TRBD1,NA,TGTGCCAGCTCACCATCAGGACAGGGGAATGAAAAACTGTTTTTT,CASSPSGQGNEKLFF
TRBV5-6,TRBJ2-5,NA,NA,TGTGCCAGCAGATCTCCTGGGGGTTCAGAGACCCAGTACTTC,CASRSPGGSETQYF
TRBV25-1,TRBJ2-5,NA,NA,TGTGCCAGCAGTGAATATAGGGGGCAAGAGACCCAGTACTTC,CASSEYRGQETQYF
TRBV15,TRBJ1-5,NA,NA,TGTGCCACCAGCAAGGCAGGTACAAATCAGCCCCAGCATTTT,CATSKAGTNQPQHF
TRBV25-1,TRBJ2-5,NA,NA,TGTGCCAGCATCGGACTGGGAAGGGTTGGGGAGACCCAGTACTTC,CASIGLGRVGETQYF
TRBV29-1,TRBJ2-3,TRBD2,NA,TGCAGCGTCCCGGGGGGGGGAGATACGCAGTATTTT,CSVPGGGDTQYF
TRBV10-1,TRBJ2-7,TRBD1,NA,TGCGCCAGCAGTGTGGGGGACAGCTACGAGCAGTACTTC,CASSVGDSYEQYF
TRBV10-3,TRBJ1-1,NA,once,TGTGCCATCAGTGAGGGGGGGGGCACTGAAGCTTTCTTT,CAISEGGGTEAFF
TRBV28,TRBJ1-4,TRBD1,NA,TGTGCCAGCAGTTCGGACAGGAACAAAGGAAAACTGTTTTTT,CASSSDRNKGKLFF
TRBV5-4,TRBJ2-5,TRBD1,once,TGTGCCAGCAGCTTGGCCTGGACAGGGGTAGAGACCCAGTACTTC,CASSLAWTGVETQYF